This T cell receptor beta chain originates from a study of blood T cell repertoires in COVID-19 (dated by TCRdb to 2019 to 2021). For the wider study: Collaborator samples came from the United States, Italy and Spain and covered acute and convalescent phases of COVID-19. The prospective study material was composed of cDNA or gDNA derived from T cells, B-cell-depleted T cells, or PBMCs. Deeply sampled blood TCRbeta repertoires from subjects exposed to, actively infected with, or recovered from COVID-19 were included in the dataset. The repertoires were released in a freely available public database intended as a resource for research on the immune response to SARS-CoV-2. The samples were drawn from two sources: the first 160 participants of the ongoing ImmuneRACE study, and fewer than 1,500 subjects contributed by 6 global collaborators. A de-identified subject ID, COVID-19 status, age in years and sex were almost always included in the sample metadata. HLA class I and class II types, where available, came from metadata supplied by the sample provider rather than from assay-based typing. The study at large found these results: How much clinical and demographic metadata was included differed by source and by participant, and the metadata was provided uncurated.

Each collaborating institution followed its own protocols to collect whole blood in K2EDTA tubes. For TCRbeta analysis, collaborators shipped samples as frozen whole blood, isolated PBMCs, or DNA extracted from either of those sample types. From the germline V gene (reference sequence), CDR1 is MNHEY and CDR2 is SMNVEV. The CDR3 runs 14 amino acids, cysteine and phenylalanine included. Just the 42-base CDR3 DNA is kept, in frame starting at base 1. Relative to germline, V is missing 4 bases and J is missing 5 bases, with 6 bases of the junction outside any gene match. This clone occurred once. This clone's antigen is unknown. The input lacks base qualities; no much larger clone sits a single base away. The immunoSEQ Assay, a bias-controlled multiplex PCR, was used to amplify TCRbeta CDR3 regions from genomic DNA. In the paper's pipeline: The number of nucleated cells in each sample was estimated from the amplification of reference gene primers within the assay. To quantify the absolute abundance of each unique TCRbeta CDR3 rearrangement, sequence reads were collapsed and filtered. For each sample, productive Simpson clonality was calculated by taking the square root of Simpson's diversity index across productive rearrangements. In its TCRdb copy, this immuneACCESS table keeps in-frame sequences only and misses some clones. Where compared with another copy, unresolved V genes explain less than half of these, and the others have no known cause. From that table come the V and J calls and clone size; the DNA was used to work out D and trimming. The sample records about 140,000 clones, roughly 87% of which are singletons. The ten biggest clones cover about 5% of the sample.

Material for sequencing was peripheral blood. This clonotype originated in a human donor in a cohort sampled during active COVID-19. The chain was built from TRBV27 and TRBJ2-7, and 9 bases in between align with TRBD1. CDR3 protein: CASSSGQGWDEQYF. The bases are TGTGCCAGCAGTTCCGGACAGGGGTGGGACGAGCAGTACTTC.